These T cell receptor beta chains were read from a single sample in a study of T cell repertoires in cytomegalovirus infection. TCRdb reanalysed the reads using MiXCR and keeps one entry per CDR3 protein. The sample records about a million distinct CDR3 sequences, about 33% being singletons. Their antigen targets remain unknown. This material consisted of cultured CD8+ T cells from PBMCs, taken from culture after CMV antigen stimulation. The origin of the receptors is a human donor in good health (CMV status not recorded). Some clones in this sample may be carry-over from other donors' samples. The CDR3 runs from the conserved cysteine through the conserved F or W. Each record gives: D gene, clone size, V gene, J gene, CDR3 protein, CDR3 DNA. D genes are given only for firm matches. Clone sizes are given selectively: once, few, many, or a class where the clone is expanded.

D gene: TRBD2
clone size: -
V gene: TRBV14
J gene: TRBJ2-3
CDR3 protein: CASSQDTGGGARDTQYF
CDR3 DNA: TGTGCCAGCAGCCAAGATACGGGCGGGGGGGCCAGAGATACGCAGTATTTT

D gene: -
clone size: few
V gene: TRBV7-9
J gene: TRBJ2-6
CDR3 protein: CASSLGGGPYSGANVLTF
CDR3 DNA: TGTGCCAGCAGCTTAGGGGGCGGCCCCTACTCTGGGGCCAACGTCCTGACTTTC

D gene: -
clone size: -
V gene: TRBV29-1
J gene: TRBJ1-1
CDR3 protein: CSVEGPLNTEAFF
CDR3 DNA: TGCAGCGTTGAAGGGCCATTGAACACTGAAGCTTTCTTT

D gene: -
clone size: -
V gene: TRBV15
J gene: TRBJ1-1
CDR3 protein: CATSREDRVNTEAFF
CDR3 DNA: TGTGCCACCAGCAGAGAGGACAGAGTTAACACTGAAGCTTTCTTT

D gene: TRBD1
clone size: few
V gene: TRBV28
J gene: TRBJ1-2
CDR3 protein: CASRPTGQRLYGYTF
CDR3 DNA: TGTGCCAGCAGACCGACGGGACAGCGCCTCTATGGCTACACCTTC

D gene: -
clone size: few
V gene: TRBV29-1
J gene: TRBJ1-2
CDR3 protein: CSVEIPGTRYGYTF
CDR3 DNA: TGCAGCGTCGAAATTCCCGGGACCAGGTATGGCTACACCTTC

D gene: -
clone size: few
V gene: TRBV2
J gene: TRBJ2-1
CDR3 protein: CASSAHRDIPYNEQFF
CDR3 DNA: TGTGCCAGCAGTGCGCACCGGGACATCCCCTACAATGAGCAGTTCTTC

D gene: TRBD1
clone size: -
V gene: TRBV29-1
J gene: TRBJ1-2
CDR3 protein: CSVLPGQGGANYGYTF
CDR3 DNA: TGCAGCGTTCTACCCGGACAGGGGGGAGCTAACTATGGCTACACCTTC

D gene: TRBD2
clone size: many
V gene: TRBV7-6
J gene: TRBJ2-7
CDR3 protein: CASSLSLAGNSYEQYF
CDR3 DNA: TGTGCCAGCAGCTTATCACTAGCGGGGAACTCCTACGAGCAGTACTTC

D gene: -
clone size: -
V gene: TRBV5-1
J gene: TRBJ2-7
CDR3 protein: CASSQEQVSYEQYF
CDR3 DNA: TGCGCCAGCAGTCAGGAACAGGTCTCCTACGAGCAGTACTTC

D gene: -
clone size: -
V gene: TRBV27
J gene: TRBJ2-1
CDR3 protein: CASSWDWAHNEQFF
CDR3 DNA: TGTGCCAGCAGTTGGGATTGGGCTCACAATGAGCAGTTCTTC

D gene: -
clone size: -
V gene: TRBV5-1
J gene: TRBJ1-2
CDR3 protein: CASSLLGGGADGYTF
CDR3 DNA: TGCGCCAGCAGCTTATTGGGGGGGGGCGCGGATGGCTACACCTTC

D gene: -
clone size: -
V gene: TRBV29-1
J gene: TRBJ2-5
CDR3 protein: CSLREIGETQYF
CDR3 DNA: TGCAGCTTAAGGGAGATCGGAGAGACCCAGTACTTC

D gene: TRBD2
clone size: -
V gene: TRBV7-9
J gene: TRBJ2-7
CDR3 protein: CASSLDASGRPYEQYF
CDR3 DNA: TGTGCCAGCAGCTTAGATGCTAGCGGGAGACCCTACGAGCAGTACTTC

D gene: -
clone size: -
V gene: TRBV11-1
J gene: TRBJ2-3
CDR3 protein: CASSLAQFTSTDTQYF
CDR3 DNA: TGTGCCAGCAGCTTAGCGCAATTTACCAGCACAGATACGCAGTATTTT

D gene: -
clone size: -
V gene: TRBV7-8
J gene: TRBJ2-3
CDR3 protein: CASSPSATTDTQYF
CDR3 DNA: TGTGCCAGCAGCCCGAGTGCTACCACAGATACGCAGTATTTT

D gene: TRBD1
clone size: few
V gene: TRBV19
J gene: TRBJ1-6
CDR3 protein: CASSTGTEGSPLHF
CDR3 DNA: TGTGCCAGTAGCACCGGGACAGAGGGTTCACCCCTCCACTTT

D gene: -
clone size: -
V gene: TRBV6-4
J gene: TRBJ2-1
CDR3 protein: CASSETPFPSYNEQFF
CDR3 DNA: TGTGCCAGCAGTGAAACCCCCTTCCCCTCCTACAATGAGCAGTTCTTC

D gene: -
clone size: -
V gene: TRBV4-3
J gene: TRBJ1-6
CDR3 protein: CASSQEHEQLNSPLHF
CDR3 DNA: TGCGCCAGCAGCCAAGAACATGAACAACTCAATTCACCCCTCCACTTT

D gene: -
clone size: many
V gene: TRBV7-6
J gene: TRBJ1-1
CDR3 protein: CASSLAADKDTEAFF
CDR3 DNA: TGTGCCAGCAGCTTAGCCGCAGATAAGGATACTGAAGCTTTCTTT